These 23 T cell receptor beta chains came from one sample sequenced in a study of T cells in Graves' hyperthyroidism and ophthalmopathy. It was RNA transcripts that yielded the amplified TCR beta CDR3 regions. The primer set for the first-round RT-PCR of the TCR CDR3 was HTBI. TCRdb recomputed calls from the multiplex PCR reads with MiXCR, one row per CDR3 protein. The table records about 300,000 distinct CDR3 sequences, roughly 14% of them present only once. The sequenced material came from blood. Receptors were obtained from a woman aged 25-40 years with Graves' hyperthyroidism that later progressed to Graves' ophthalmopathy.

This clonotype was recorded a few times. CDR3 nucleotide sequence: TGTGCCAGCACCTCGCGAGGAACGGGACTAGGGGGGGGTGAGCAGTTCTTC. Translated: CASTSRGTGLGGGEQFF. The chain carries TRBV3-1 and TRBJ2-1; 8 bases are shared with TRBD2. CDR1 is LGHDT, CDR2 YNNKEL, per germline (reference sequence). This CDR3 region has 17 residues. The V and J ends lost 7 bases and 9 bases, in that order; junction bases with no gene match: 20.

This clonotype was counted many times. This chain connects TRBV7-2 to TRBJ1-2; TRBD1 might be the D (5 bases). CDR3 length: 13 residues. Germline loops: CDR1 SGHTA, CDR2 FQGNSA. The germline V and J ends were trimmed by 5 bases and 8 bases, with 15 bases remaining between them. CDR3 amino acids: CASSPTERGGYTF. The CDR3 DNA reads TGTGCCAGCAGCCCGACAGAGCGCGGAGGCTACACCTTC.

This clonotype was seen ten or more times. CDR3 residues: CSARPGLAGVGREQYF. The CDR3 nucleotides are TGCAGTGCTAGACCTGGACTAGCGGGAGTTGGTCGCGAGCAGTACTTC. V and J are TRBV20-1 and TRBJ2-7, with 13 bases aligning to TRBD2. The junction had 10 bases not matched to a gene; V was cut back by 2 bases and J by 6 bases. The CDR3 sequence is 16 residues long. CDR1 DFQATT and CDR2 SNEGSKA come from the germline V gene (reference sequence).

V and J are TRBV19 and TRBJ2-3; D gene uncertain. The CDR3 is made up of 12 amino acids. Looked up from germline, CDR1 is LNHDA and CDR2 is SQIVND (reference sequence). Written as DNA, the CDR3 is TGTGCGGCCGGGTTTAGCACAGATACGCAGTATTTT. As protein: CAAGFSTDTQYF.

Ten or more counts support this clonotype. The CDR3 region has the DNA TGTGCCAGCAGTTTAGGCGGGAGGGTCTACGAGCAGTACTTC. It translates to CASSLGGRVYEQYF. This chain uses TRBV27 with TRBJ2-7; TRBD2 agrees at 9 bases. Germline CDR1 reads MNHEY; CDR2 reads SMNVEV (reference sequence). The CDR3 is 14 residues long. J was trimmed by 3 bases and V by 2 bases; bases with no gene match: 2.

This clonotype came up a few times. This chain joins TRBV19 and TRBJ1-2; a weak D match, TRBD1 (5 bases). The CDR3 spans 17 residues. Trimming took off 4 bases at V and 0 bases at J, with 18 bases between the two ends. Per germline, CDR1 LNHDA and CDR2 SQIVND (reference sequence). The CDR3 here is CASSTRDRPLTNYGYTF. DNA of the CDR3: TGTGCCAGTAGTACAAGGGACCGACCCTTGACTAACTATGGCTACACCTTC. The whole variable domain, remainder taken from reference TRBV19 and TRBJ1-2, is DGGITQSPKYLFRKEGQNVTLSCEQNLNHDAMYWYRQDPGQGLRLIYYSQIVNDFQKGDIAEGYSVSREKKESFPLTVTSAQKNPTAFYLCASSTRDRPLTNYGYTFGSGTRLTVV.

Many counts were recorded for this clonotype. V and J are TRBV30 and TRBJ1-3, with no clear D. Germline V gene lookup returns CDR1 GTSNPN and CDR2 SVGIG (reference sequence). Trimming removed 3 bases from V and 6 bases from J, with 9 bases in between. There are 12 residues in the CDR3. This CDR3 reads CAWSPQPNTIYF. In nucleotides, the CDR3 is TGTGCCTGGAGCCCTCAACCAAACACCATATATTTT. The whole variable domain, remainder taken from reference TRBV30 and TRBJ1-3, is SQTIHQWPATLVQPVGSPLSLECTVEGTSNPNLYWYRQAAGRGLQLLFYSVGIGQISSEVPQNLSASRPQDRQFILSSKKLLLSDSGFYLCAWSPQPNTIYFGEGSWLTVV.

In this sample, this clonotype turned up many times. The CDR3: CASSPGTGRVYEQYF. CDR3 DNA: TGTGCCAGCAGTCCCGGGACAGGGAGGGTGTACGAGCAGTACTTC. The chain recombines TRBV28 with TRBJ2-7; 9 nucleotides match TRBD1. There are 15 residues in the CDR3. The germline CDR1 and CDR2 sequences are MDHEN and SYDVKM. The V and J ends lost 5 bases and 4 bases, in that order; junction bases with no gene match: 9.

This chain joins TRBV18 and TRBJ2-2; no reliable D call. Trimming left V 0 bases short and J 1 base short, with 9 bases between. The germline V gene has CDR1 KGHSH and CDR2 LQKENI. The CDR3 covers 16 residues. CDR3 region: CASSPPSRGNTGELFF. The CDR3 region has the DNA TGTGCCAGCTCACCACCCTCGAGAGGGAACACCGGGGAGCTGTTTTTT.

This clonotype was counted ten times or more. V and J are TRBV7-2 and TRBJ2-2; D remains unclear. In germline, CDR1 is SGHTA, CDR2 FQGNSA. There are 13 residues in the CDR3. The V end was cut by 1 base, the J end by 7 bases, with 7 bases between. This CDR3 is CASSLEGVGELFF. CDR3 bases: TGTGCCAGCAGCTTAGAGGGTGTCGGGGAGCTGTTTTTT. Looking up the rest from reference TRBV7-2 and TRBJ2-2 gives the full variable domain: GAGVSQSPSNKVTEKGKDVELRCDPISGHTALYWYRQSLGQGLEFLIYFQGNSAPDKSGLPSDRFSAERTGGSVSTLTIQRTQQEDSAVYLCASSLEGVGELFFGEGSRLTVL.

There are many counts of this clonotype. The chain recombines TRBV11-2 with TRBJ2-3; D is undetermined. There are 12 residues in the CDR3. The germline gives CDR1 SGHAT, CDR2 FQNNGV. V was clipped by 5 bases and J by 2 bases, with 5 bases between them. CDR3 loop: CASSRITDTQYF. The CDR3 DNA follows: TGTGCCAGCAGCCGTATCACAGATACGCAGTATTTT.

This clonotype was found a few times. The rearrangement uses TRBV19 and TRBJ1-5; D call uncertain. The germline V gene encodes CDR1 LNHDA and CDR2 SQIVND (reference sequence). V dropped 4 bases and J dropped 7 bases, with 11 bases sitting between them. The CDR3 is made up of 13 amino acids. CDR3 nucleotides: TGTGCCAGTAGTAGTAAGGTGGGACAGCCCCAGCATTTT. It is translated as CASSSKVGQPQHF.

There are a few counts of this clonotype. The CDR3 sequence is CASSVGASGSSSYEQYF. CDR3 nucleotide sequence: TGTGCCAGCAGCGTAGGTGCTAGCGGGAGTAGCTCCTACGAGCAGTACTTC. This rearrangement joins TRBV9 to TRBJ2-7, with TRBD2 matching 10 bases. From germline, CDR1 is SGDLS and CDR2 YYNGEE. This CDR3 contains 17 residues. Trimming at V came to 0 bases and at J to 0 bases, leaving 6 bases not matched to a gene.

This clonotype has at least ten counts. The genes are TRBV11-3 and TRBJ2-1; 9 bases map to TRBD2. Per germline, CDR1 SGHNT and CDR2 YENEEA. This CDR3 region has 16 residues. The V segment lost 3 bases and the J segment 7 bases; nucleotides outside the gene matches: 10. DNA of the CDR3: TGTGCCAGCAGCTTCGGAGCGGGAGGCGTTATGAATGAGCAGTTCTTC. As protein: CASSFGAGGVMNEQFF. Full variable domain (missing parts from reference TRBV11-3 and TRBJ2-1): EAGVVQSPRYKIIEKKQPVAFWCNPISGHNTLYWYLQNLGQGPELLIRYENEEAVDDSQLPKDRFSAERLKGVDSTLKIQPAELGDSAVYLCASSFGAGGVMNEQFFGPGTRLTVL.

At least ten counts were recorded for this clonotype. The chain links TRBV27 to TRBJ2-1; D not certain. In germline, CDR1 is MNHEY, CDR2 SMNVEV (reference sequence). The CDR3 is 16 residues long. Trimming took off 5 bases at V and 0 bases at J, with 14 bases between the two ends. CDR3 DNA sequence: TGTGCCAGCAGTCTACGCCCTCTGAGCTCCTACAATGAGCAGTTCTTC. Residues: CASSLRPLSSYNEQFF.

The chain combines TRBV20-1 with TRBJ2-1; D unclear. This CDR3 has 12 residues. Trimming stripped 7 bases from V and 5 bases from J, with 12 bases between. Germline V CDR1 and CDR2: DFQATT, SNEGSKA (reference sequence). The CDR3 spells CSVGQWNNEQFF. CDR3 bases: TGCAGTGTTGGGCAGTGGAACAATGAGCAGTTCTTC.

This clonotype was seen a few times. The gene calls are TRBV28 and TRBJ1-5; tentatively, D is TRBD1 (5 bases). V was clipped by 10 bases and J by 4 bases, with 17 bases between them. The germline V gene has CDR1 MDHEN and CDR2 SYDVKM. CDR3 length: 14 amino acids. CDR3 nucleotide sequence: TGTGCCACCTCACACGGGACGGATAATCAGCCCCAGCATTTT. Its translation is CATSHGTDNQPQHF.

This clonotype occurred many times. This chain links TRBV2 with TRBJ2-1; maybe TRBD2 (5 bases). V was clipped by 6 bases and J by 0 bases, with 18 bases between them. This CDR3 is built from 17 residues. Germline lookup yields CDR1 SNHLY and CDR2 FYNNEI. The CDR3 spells CASSASPGSGSYNEQFF. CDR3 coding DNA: TGTGCCAGCAGCGCATCTCCAGGCAGCGGCTCCTACAATGAGCAGTTCTTC.

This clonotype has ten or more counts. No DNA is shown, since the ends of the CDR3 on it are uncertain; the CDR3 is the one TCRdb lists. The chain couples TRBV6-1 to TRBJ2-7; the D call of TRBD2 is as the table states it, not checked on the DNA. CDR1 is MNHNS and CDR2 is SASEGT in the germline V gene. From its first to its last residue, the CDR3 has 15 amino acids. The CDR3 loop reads CASSSSGGPKYEQYF.

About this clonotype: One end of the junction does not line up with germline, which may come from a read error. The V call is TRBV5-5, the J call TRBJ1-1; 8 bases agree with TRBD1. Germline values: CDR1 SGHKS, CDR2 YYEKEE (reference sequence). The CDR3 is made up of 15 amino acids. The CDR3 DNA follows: TGTGCCAGCAGCCCTCTGGACAGGGTGAACACGGAAGCTTTCTTT. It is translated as CASSPLDRVNTEAFF.

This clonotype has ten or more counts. The CDR3 DNA is TGTGCCAGCAGCCAAGAGGGAGGGGGCGGAGGTCAGCCCCAGCATTTT. Its protein is CASSQEGGGGGQPQHF. The chain has TRBV4-2 and TRBJ1-5, with 7 bases that match TRBD1. This CDR3 has 16 amino acids. The germline V gene encodes CDR1 LGHNA and CDR2 YNFKEQ. V lost 0 bases and J lost 6; bases outside the gene matches: 8.

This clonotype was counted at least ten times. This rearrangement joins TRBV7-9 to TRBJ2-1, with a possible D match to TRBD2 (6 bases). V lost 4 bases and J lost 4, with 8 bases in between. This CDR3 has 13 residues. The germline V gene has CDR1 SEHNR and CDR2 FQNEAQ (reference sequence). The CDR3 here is CASSSGGYNEQFF. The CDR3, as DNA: TGTGCCAGCAGCTCTGGAGGGTACAATGAGCAGTTCTTC.

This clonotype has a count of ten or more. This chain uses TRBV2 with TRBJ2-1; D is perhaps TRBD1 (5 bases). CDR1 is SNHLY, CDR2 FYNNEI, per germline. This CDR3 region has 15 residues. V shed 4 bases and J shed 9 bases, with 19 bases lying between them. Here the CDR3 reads CASSGGSSGAVEQFF. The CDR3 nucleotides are TGTGCCAGCAGTGGCGGCAGTAGTGGGGCCGTTGAGCAGTTCTTC.